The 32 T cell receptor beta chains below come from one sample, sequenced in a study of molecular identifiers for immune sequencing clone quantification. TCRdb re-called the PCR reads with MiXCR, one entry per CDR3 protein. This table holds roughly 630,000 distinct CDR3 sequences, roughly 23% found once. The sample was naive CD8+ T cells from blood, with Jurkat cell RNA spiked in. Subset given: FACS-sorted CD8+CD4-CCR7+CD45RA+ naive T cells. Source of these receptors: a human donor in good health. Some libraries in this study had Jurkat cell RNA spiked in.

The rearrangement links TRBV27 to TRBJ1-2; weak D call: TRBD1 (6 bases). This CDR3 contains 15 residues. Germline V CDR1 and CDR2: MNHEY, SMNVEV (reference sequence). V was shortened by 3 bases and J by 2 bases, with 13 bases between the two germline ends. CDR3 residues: CASSFGGGANYGYTF. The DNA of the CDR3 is TGTGCCAGCAGTTTCGGCGGGGGCGCAAACTATGGCTACACCTTC.

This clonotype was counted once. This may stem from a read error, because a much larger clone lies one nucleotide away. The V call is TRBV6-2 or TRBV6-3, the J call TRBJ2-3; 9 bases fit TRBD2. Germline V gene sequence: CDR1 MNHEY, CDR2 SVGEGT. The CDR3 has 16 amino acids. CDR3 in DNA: TGTGCCTGCAGTTACCTGTCTAGCGGGGTCACAGATACGCAGTATTTT. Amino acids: CACSYLSSGVTDTQYF.

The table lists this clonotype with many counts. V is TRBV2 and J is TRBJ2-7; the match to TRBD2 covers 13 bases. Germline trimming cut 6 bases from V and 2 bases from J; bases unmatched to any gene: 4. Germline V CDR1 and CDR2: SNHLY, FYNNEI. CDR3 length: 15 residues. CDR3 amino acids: CASSTGLAGAYEQYF. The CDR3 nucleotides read TGTGCCAGCAGCACAGGACTAGCGGGGGCCTACGAGCAGTACTTC.

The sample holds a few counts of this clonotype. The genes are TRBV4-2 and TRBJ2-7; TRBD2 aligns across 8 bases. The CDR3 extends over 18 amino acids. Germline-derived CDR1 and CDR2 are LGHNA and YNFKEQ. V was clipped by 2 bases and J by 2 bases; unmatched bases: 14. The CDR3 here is CASSQPGLATKNPYEQYF. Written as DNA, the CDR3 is TGTGCCAGCAGCCAACCCGGACTAGCCACCAAAAATCCCTACGAGCAGTACTTC.

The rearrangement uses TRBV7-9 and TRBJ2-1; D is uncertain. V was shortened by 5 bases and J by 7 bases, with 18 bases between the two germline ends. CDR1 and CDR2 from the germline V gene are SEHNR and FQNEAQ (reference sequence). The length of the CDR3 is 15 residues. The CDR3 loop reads CASSLSDPSRNEQFF. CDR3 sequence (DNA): TGTGCCAGCAGCCTGAGTGACCCCTCGAGGAATGAGCAGTTCTTC.

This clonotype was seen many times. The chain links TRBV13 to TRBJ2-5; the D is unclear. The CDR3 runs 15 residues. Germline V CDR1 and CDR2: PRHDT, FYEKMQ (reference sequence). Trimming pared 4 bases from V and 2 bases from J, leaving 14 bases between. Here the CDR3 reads CASSWNPTSQETQYF. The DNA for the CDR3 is TGTGCCAGCAGCTGGAACCCGACTTCTCAAGAGACCCAGTACTTC.

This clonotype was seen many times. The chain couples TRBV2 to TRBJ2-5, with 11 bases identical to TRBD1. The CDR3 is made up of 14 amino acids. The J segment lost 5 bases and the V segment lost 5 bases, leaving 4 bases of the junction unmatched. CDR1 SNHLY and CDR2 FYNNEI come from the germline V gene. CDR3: CASSPDRGLETQYF. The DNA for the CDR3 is TGTGCCAGCAGTCCGGACAGGGGGCTGGAGACCCAGTACTTC.

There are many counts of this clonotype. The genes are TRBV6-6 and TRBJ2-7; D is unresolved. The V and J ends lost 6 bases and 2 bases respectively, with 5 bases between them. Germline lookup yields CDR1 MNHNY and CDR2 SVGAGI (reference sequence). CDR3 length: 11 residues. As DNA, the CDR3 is TGTGCCAGCAGGGAGACCTACGAGCAGTACTTC. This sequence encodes CASRETYEQYF.

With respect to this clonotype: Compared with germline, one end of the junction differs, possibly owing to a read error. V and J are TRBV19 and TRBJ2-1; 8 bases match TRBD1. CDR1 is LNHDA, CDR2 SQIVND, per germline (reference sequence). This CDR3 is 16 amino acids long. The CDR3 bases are TGTGCCAGTGGTATTGTAGGACAGGGTTTTTTCTATGAGCAGTTCTTC. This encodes CASGIVGQGFFYEQFF.

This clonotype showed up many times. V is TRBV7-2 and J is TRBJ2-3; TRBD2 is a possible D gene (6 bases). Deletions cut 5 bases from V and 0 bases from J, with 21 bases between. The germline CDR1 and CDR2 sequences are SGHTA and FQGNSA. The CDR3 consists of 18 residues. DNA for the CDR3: TGTGCCAGCAGCGAACGGGGTTACCGGGAGATTAGCACAGATACGCAGTATTTT. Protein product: CASSERGYREISTDTQYF.

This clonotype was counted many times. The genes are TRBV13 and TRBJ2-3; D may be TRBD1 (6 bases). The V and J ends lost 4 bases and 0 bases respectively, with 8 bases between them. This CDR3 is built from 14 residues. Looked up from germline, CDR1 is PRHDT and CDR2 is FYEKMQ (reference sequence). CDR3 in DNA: TGTGCCAGCAGCTCGGACAGTAGCACAGATACGCAGTATTTT. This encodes CASSSDSSTDTQYF.

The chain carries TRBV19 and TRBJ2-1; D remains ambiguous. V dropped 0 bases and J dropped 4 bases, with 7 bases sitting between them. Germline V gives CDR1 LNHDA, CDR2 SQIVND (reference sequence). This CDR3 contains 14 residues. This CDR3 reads CASSIEGKYNEQFF. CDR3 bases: TGTGCCAGTAGTATAGAGGGAAAATACAATGAGCAGTTCTTC.

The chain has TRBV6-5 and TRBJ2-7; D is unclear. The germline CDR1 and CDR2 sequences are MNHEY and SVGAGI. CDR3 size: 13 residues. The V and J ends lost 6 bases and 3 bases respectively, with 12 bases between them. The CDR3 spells CASSRGPFYEQYF. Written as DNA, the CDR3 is TGTGCCAGCAGCCGCGGACCTTTCTACGAGCAGTACTTC.

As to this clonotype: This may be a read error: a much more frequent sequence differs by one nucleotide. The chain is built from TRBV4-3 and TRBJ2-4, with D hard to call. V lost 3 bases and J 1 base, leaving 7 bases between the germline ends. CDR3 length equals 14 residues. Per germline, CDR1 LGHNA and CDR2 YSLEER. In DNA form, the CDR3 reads TGCGCCAGCAGCCATCTGGGTGCCAAAAACATTCAGTACTTC. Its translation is CASSHLGAKNIQYF.

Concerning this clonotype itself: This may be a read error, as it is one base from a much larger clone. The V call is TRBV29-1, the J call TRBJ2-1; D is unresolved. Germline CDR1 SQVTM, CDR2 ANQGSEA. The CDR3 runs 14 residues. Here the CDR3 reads CSVVGTSSYDEQFF. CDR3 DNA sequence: TGCAGCGTTGTGGGCACGAGCTCCTACGATGAGCAGTTCTTC.

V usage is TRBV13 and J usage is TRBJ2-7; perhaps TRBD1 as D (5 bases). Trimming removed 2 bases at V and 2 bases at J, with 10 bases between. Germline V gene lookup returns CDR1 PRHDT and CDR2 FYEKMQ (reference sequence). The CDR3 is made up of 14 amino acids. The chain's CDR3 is CASSLQGETYEQYF. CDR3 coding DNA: TGTGCCAGCAGCTTACAGGGTGAGACCTACGAGCAGTACTTC.

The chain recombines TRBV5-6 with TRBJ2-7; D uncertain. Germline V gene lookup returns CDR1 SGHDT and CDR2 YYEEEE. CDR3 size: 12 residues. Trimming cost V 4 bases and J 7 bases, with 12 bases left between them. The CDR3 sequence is CASSAYGKEQYF. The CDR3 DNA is TGTGCCAGCAGCGCTTACGGCAAGGAGCAGTACTTC.

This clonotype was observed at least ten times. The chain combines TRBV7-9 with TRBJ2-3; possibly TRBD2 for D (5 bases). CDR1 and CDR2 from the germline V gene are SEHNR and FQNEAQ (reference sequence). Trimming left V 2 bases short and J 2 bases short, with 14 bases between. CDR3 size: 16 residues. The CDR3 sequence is CASSLTRTVTTDTQYF. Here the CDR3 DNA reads TGTGCCAGCAGCTTAACTAGGACGGTTACCACAGATACGCAGTATTTT.

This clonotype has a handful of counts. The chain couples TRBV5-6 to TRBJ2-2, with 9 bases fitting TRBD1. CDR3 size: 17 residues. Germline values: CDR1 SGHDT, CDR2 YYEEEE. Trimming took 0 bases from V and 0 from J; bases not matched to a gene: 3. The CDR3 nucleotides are TGTGCCAGCAGCTTGGGGAGACAGGGGGCGAACACCGGGGAGCTGTTTTTT. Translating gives CASSLGRQGANTGELFF.

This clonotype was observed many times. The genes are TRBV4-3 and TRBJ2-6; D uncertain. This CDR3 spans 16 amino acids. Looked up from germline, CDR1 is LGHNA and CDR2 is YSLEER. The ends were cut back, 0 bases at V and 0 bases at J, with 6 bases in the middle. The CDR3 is CASSQDLGSGANVLTF. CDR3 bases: TGCGCCAGCAGCCAAGATCTGGGCTCTGGGGCCAACGTCCTGACTTTC.

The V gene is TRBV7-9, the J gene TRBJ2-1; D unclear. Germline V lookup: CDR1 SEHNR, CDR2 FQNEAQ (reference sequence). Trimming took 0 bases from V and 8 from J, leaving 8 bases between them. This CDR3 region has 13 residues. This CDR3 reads CASSLAGSDEQFF. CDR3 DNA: TGTGCCAGCAGCTTAGCGGGGTCGGATGAGCAGTTCTTC.

Here the CDR3 DNA reads TGTGCCAGCAGCGTTCAATCGGGACTAGCGTTATACGAGCAGTACTTC. Its translation is CASSVQSGLALYEQYF. The chain has TRBV7-2 and TRBJ2-7; 10 nucleotides align to TRBD2. The CDR3 covers 16 residues. Trimming removed 5 bases from V and 4 bases from J; junction bases left unmatched: 11. Germline V gene data show CDR1 as SGHTA and CDR2 as FQGNSA.

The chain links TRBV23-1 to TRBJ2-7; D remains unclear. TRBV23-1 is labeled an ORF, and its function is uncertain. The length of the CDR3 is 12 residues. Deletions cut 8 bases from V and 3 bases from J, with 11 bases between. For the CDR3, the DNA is TGCGCCAGCGGAATGGGCTACTACGAGCAGTACTTC. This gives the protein CASGMGYYEQYF.

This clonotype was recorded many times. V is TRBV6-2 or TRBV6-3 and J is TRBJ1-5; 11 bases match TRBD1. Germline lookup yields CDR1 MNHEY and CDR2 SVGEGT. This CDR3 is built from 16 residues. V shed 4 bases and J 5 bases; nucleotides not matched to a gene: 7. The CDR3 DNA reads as TGTGCCAGCAGTTCCCCGGGACAGGGGGTGGATCAGCCCCAGCATTTT. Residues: CASSSPGQGVDQPQHF.

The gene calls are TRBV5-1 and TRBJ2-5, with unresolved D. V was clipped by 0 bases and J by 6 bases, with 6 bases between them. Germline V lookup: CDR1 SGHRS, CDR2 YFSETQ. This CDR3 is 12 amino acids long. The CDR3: CASSLERQTQYF. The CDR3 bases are TGCGCCAGCAGCTTGGAACGCCAGACCCAGTACTTC. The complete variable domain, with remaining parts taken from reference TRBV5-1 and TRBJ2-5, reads KAGVTQTPRYLIKTRGQQVTLSCSPISGHRSVSWYQQTPGQGLQFLFEYFSETQRNKGNFPGRFSGRQFSNSRSEMNVSTLELGDSALYLCASSLERQTQYFGPGTRLLVL.

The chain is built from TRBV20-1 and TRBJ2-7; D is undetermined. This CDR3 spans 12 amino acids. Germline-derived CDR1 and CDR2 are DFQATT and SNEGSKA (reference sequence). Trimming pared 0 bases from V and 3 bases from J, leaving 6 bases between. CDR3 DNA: TGCAGTGCTAGAGAACAGAACTACGAGCAGTACTTC. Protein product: CSAREQNYEQYF.

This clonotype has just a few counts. The CDR3 nucleotides are TGTGCCTGGAGTGTCCCAGGGACAGATACGCAGTATTTT. This encodes CAWSVPGTDTQYF. The J gene is TRBJ2-3, the V gene TRBV30; tentatively, D is TRBD1 (5 bases). The germline gives CDR1 GTSNPN, CDR2 SVGIG (reference sequence). The V and J ends lost 0 bases and 3 bases respectively, with 7 bases between them. The CDR3 loop spans 13 amino acids.

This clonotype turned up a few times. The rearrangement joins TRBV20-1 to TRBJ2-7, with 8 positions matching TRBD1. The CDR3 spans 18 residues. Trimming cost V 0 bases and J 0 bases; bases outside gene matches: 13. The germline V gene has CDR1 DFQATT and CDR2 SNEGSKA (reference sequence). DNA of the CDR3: TGCAGTGCTAGAGACCCGGACAGGGTAGTGGGCGCCTCCTACGAGCAGTACTTC. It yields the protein CSARDPDRVVGASYEQYF.

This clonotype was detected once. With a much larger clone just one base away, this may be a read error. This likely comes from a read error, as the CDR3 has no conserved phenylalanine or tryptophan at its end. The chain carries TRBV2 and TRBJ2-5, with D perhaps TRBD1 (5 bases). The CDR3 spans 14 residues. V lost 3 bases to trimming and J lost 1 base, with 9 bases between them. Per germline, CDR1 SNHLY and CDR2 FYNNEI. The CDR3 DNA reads TGTGCCAGCAGTGATATTGACAGCCAAGAGACCCAGTACTCC. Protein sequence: CASSDIDSQETQYS.

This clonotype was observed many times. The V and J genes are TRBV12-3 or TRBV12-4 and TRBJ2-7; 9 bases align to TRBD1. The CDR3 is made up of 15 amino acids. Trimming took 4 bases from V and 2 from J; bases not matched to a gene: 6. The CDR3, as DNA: TGTGCCAGCAGTTCGGGGACAGGGTATCCCTACGAGCAGTACTTC. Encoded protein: CASSSGTGYPYEQYF.

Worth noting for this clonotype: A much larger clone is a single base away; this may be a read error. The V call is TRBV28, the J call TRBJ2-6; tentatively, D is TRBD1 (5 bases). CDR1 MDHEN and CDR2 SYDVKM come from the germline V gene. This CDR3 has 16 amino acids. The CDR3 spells CASNSRPISGASVLTF. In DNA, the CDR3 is TGTGCCAGCAATAGCAGGCCAATCTCTGGGGCCAGCGTCCTGACTTTC.

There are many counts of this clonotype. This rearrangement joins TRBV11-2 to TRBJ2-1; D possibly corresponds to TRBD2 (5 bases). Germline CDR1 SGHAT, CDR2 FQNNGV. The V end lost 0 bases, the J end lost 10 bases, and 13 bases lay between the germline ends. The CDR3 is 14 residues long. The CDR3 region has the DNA TGTGCCAGCAGCTTAGACGGAGCGGAAGTAGAGCAGTTCTTC. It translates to CASSLDGAEVEQFF.